These 29 T cell receptor beta chains came from one sample sequenced in a study of identical twins. TCRdb re-derived calls from the 5' RACE reads in MiXCR, one entry per CDR3 protein. The sample holds hundreds of thousands of distinct CDR3 sequences; around 6.1% are singletons and the top ten take 1.5% to 2%. The sequenced sample was naive T cells sorted from blood. These TCRs come from a man aged 18-30 years in good health.

This clonotype occurred a few times. The chain combines TRBV7-3 with TRBJ2-3, with D possibly TRBD1 on 5 matching bases. The ends were cut back, 4 bases at V and 1 base at J, with 18 bases in the middle. Germline CDR1 and CDR2: SGHTA and FQGTGA. The CDR3 consists of 17 residues. The CDR3 DNA sequence: TGTGCCAGCAGCTCGAGCAACGACGTACAGGGCACAGATACGCAGTATTTT. It encodes CASSSSNDVQGTDTQYF.

There are many counts of this clonotype. The V and J genes are TRBV3-1 and TRBJ2-1, with TRBD1 as a possible D gene (5 bases). Between the trimmed V and J ends, which lost 0 bases and 5 bases, there was a span of 8 bases. CDR3 length: 14 residues. In germline, CDR1 is LGHDT, CDR2 YNNKEL (reference sequence). The CDR3 loop reads CASSQDVGDNEQFF. The DNA for the CDR3 is TGTGCCAGCAGCCAAGATGTAGGGGACAATGAGCAGTTCTTC.

There are a few counts of this clonotype. The V gene is TRBV30, the J gene TRBJ2-1; D might be TRBD1 or TRBD2, each matching 5 bases. The V end was cut by 8 bases, the J end by 6 bases, with 14 bases between. Germline V lookup: CDR1 GTSNPN, CDR2 SVGIG (reference sequence). The CDR3 sequence is 12 residues long. CDR3 protein: CAGLTGVNEQFF. The CDR3 DNA is TGTGCCGGACTCACAGGTGTCAATGAGCAGTTCTTC.

In this sample, this clonotype turned up many times. The chain couples TRBV11-2 to TRBJ2-1, with TRBD1 identical over 9 bases. The CDR3 is made up of 12 amino acids. Germline values: CDR1 SGHAT, CDR2 FQNNGV. J gave up 6 bases and V 10 bases, and 4 bases lay outside the gene matches. The DNA of the CDR3 is TGTGCCATCAAACAGGGGGCCAATGAGCAGTTCTTC. This codes for CAIKQGANEQFF.

This clonotype was recorded at least ten times. The V call is TRBV20-1, the J call TRBJ2-3, with D perhaps matching TRBD1 (6 bases). The CDR3 has 13 amino acids. Trimming shortened V by 3 bases and J by 4 bases, and 11 bases separated the two germline ends. CDR1 is DFQATT and CDR2 is SNEGSKA in the germline V gene (reference sequence). The CDR3 DNA is TGCAGTGCTAGGGACAGTACGTCAGATACGCAGTATTTT. Translating gives CSARDSTSDTQYF.

This clonotype showed up many times. This chain links TRBV5-1 with TRBJ1-1; no clear D gene. Germline lookup yields CDR1 SGHRS and CDR2 YFSETQ. This CDR3 is 14 amino acids long. V dropped 7 bases and J dropped 0 bases, with 13 bases sitting between them. Here the CDR3 reads CASGVGGMNTEAFF. In DNA, the CDR3 is TGCGCCAGCGGAGTCGGTGGGATGAACACTGAAGCTTTCTTT. Using reference TRBV5-1 and TRBJ1-1 for the parts outside the CDR3, the full variable domain is KAGVTQTPRYLIKTRGQQVTLSCSPISGHRSVSWYQQTPGQGLQFLFEYFSETQRNKGNFPGRFSGRQFSNSRSEMNVSTLELGDSALYLCASGVGGMNTEAFFGQGTRLTVV.

At least ten counts were recorded for this clonotype. Here the CDR3 DNA reads TGTGCCAGCAGACCGGACAGGGGGCTTTCTGGGGCCAACGTCCTGACTTTC. Residues: CASRPDRGLSGANVLTF. The gene calls are TRBV12-3 or TRBV12-4 and TRBJ2-6; 11 nucleotides align to TRBD1. There are 17 residues in the CDR3. The junction had 5 bases not matched to a gene; V was cut back by 6 bases and J by 1 base.

This clonotype was seen many times. The genes are TRBV28 and TRBJ2-2, with 7 bases aligning to TRBD1. Germline loops: CDR1 MDHEN, CDR2 SYDVKM. Trimming removed 7 bases from V and 7 bases from J; junction bases left unmatched: 12. This CDR3 has 15 residues. CDR3 amino acids: CASNSGTGASGELFF. The DNA of the CDR3 is TGTGCCAGCAACTCGGGAACAGGGGCCAGCGGGGAGCTGTTTTTT.

This clonotype was recorded many times. The chain uses TRBV25-1 and TRBJ2-1; TRBD2 matches 10 bases. This CDR3 contains 15 residues. Germline values: CDR1 MGHDK, CDR2 SYGVNS. The V and J ends lost 7 bases and 9 bases, in that order; junction bases with no gene match: 12. CDR3 loop: CASKSLAGVGSEQFF. CDR3 in DNA: TGTGCCAGCAAATCTCTAGCGGGAGTAGGGAGTGAGCAGTTCTTC.

This clonotype was observed at least ten times. The V call is TRBV4-1, the J call TRBJ2-5, with D unresolved. Germline V gives CDR1 MGHRA, CDR2 YSYEKL. The CDR3 sequence is 14 residues long. V was trimmed by 1 base and J by 3 bases, leaving 9 bases between them. CDR3 nucleotide sequence: TGCGCCAGCAGCCAAGGACCCAGCGAAGAGACCCAGTACTTC. It is translated as CASSQGPSEETQYF.

There are many counts of this clonotype. The gene calls are TRBV6-2 or TRBV6-3 and TRBJ2-5; 7 bases agree with TRBD2. CDR3 length: 16 residues. CDR1 and CDR2 from the germline V gene are MNHEY and SVGEGT. V was pared by 2 bases and J by 7 bases, with 13 bases of the junction left unmatched. CDR3 region: CASSYQPGRAEATQYF. DNA for the CDR3: TGTGCCAGCAGTTACCAACCAGGGAGGGCCGAGGCGACCCAGTACTTC.

This clonotype was found a few times. The genes are TRBV20-1 and TRBJ2-3; 7 positions agree with TRBD2. V lost 3 bases, J lost 0 bases, and 12 bases stayed unmatched. Per germline, CDR1 DFQATT and CDR2 SNEGSKA (reference sequence). The CDR3 contains 17 residues. The CDR3 loop is CSASHLAGADSTDTQYF. The DNA for the CDR3 is TGCAGTGCTAGTCACTTAGCGGGCGCCGATAGCACAGATACGCAGTATTTT.

The sample holds many counts of this clonotype. This chain connects TRBV19 to TRBJ2-7, with TRBD2 matching over 14 bases. Germline CDR1 LNHDA, CDR2 SQIVND (reference sequence). Trimming removed 7 bases from V and 5 bases from J; junction bases left unmatched: 25. This CDR3 has 21 residues. The CDR3 sequence is CASIPSAPGLAGDTAMHEQYV. The CDR3 bases are TGTGCCAGTATCCCTTCCGCTCCGGGACTAGCGGGAGACACGGCTATGCACGAGCAGTACGTC.

This clonotype was seen many times. The chain carries TRBV5-1 and TRBJ2-1, with D hard to call. Trimming stripped 1 base from V and 10 bases from J, with 12 bases between. The CDR3 contains 13 residues. Germline loops: CDR1 SGHRS, CDR2 YFSETQ. CDR3 sequence (DNA): TGCGCCAGCAGCTTGTTTTTAAGTTACGAGCAGTTCTTC. The encoded protein is CASSLFLSYEQFF.

CDR3 region: CSARKTGGWNTQYF. The CDR3 DNA follows: TGCAGTGCTAGAAAAACAGGGGGTTGGAATACGCAGTATTTT. The chain combines TRBV20-1 with TRBJ2-3; TRBD1 agrees at 8 bases. With 2 bases clipped from V and 7 bases from J, the junction kept 8 bases outside the gene matches. Per the germline V gene, CDR1 is DFQATT and CDR2 is SNEGSKA (reference sequence). The CDR3 is made up of 14 amino acids.

The sample holds many counts of this clonotype. The CDR3 DNA follows: TGCAGTGCTATTGACAGGGTGCGGAACACTGAAGCTTTCTTT. Translated: CSAIDRVRNTEAFF. The chain recombines TRBV20-1 with TRBJ1-1, with 7 bases matching TRBD1. V lost 4 bases, J lost 1 base, and 6 bases stayed unmatched. Germline V gives CDR1 DFQATT, CDR2 SNEGSKA (reference sequence). This CDR3 contains 14 residues.

This clonotype was seen repeatedly, ten times or more. V gene TRBV20-1 combines with J gene TRBJ2-5, with 7 bases identical to TRBD2. Looked up from germline, CDR1 is DFQATT and CDR2 is SNEGSKA (reference sequence). This CDR3 spans 13 amino acids. V lost 5 bases, J lost 0 bases, and 3 bases stayed unmatched. This CDR3 is CSAAGTNQETQYF. The CDR3 region has the DNA TGCAGTGCTGCCGGGACTAACCAAGAGACCCAGTACTTC.

This clonotype was counted at least ten times. This sequence joins TRBV20-1 and TRBJ2-1; TRBD1 matches at 7 bases. Germline V gene data show CDR1 as DFQATT and CDR2 as SNEGSKA (reference sequence). The CDR3 is made up of 14 amino acids. V lost 0 bases, J lost 8 bases, and 7 bases stayed unmatched. The CDR3 DNA is TGCAGTGCTAGAGAGAACAGGGGATGGTATGAGCAGTTCTTC. The encoded protein is CSARENRGWYEQFF.

This clonotype has only a few counts. The gene calls are TRBV10-2 and TRBJ2-1; the D is unclear. The germline gives CDR1 WSHSY, CDR2 SAAADI. The CDR3 totals 14 residues. V was clipped by 8 bases and J by 1 base, with 12 bases between them. The CDR3 sequence is CASGVRTSYNEQFF. CDR3 DNA sequence: TGCGCCAGCGGGGTGAGAACTTCCTACAATGAGCAGTTCTTC.

V and J are TRBV27 and TRBJ2-7; D is possibly TRBD1 (6 bases). Germline CDR1 and CDR2: MNHEY and SMNVEV (reference sequence). The CDR3 length is 16 residues. Trimming took 6 bases from V and 7 from J, leaving 25 bases between them. The CDR3 DNA is TGTGCCAGCAGCCCTACCGGGACATGGGGCCAAGCTGAGCAGTACTTC. Translating gives CASSPTGTWGQAEQYF.

This clonotype was detected ten times or more. This rearrangement joins TRBV6-1 to TRBJ2-7; D perhaps matches TRBD2 (5 bases). Trimming removed 8 bases at V and 1 base at J, with 15 bases between. Germline CDR1 reads MNHNS; CDR2 reads SASEGT. The CDR3 extends over 14 amino acids. The CDR3 DNA sequence: TGTGCCAGCGGACTTTCGGGCGGTTCCTACGAGCAGTACTTC. This codes for CASGLSGGSYEQYF.

This clonotype was found many times. The chain is built from TRBV28 and TRBJ2-7; 7 nucleotides align to TRBD2. The CDR3 contains 12 residues. The germline V gene has CDR1 MDHEN and CDR2 SYDVKM. V gave up 1 base and J gave up 9 bases; unmatched junction bases: 3. Here the CDR3 reads CASSLYPGGQYF. CDR3 coding DNA: TGTGCCAGCAGTTTATATCCGGGAGGGCAGTACTTC.

The table lists this clonotype with many counts. The CDR3 nucleotides are TGTGCCAGCAGCCAAGATCAAAAACTGTTTTTT. Protein sequence: CASSQDQKLFF. This chain links TRBV3-1 with TRBJ1-4; no clear D gene. Germline V gene data show CDR1 as LGHDT and CDR2 as YNNKEL (reference sequence). V lost 0 bases and J lost 9, with 2 bases in between. The length of the CDR3 is 11 residues.

J is TRBJ2-2 and V is TRBV2; TRBD2 aligns across 8 bases. CDR1 SNHLY and CDR2 FYNNEI come from the germline V gene. J was trimmed by 5 bases and V by 8 bases; bases with no gene match: 1. The CDR3 has 12 residues. The CDR3 sequence: CASCGGTGELFF. DNA for the CDR3: TGTGCCAGCTGCGGGGGGACCGGGGAGCTGTTTTTT.

This clonotype showed up many times. The rearrangement joins TRBV10-3 to TRBJ2-1; D ambiguous. The CDR3 is 11 amino acids. V was trimmed by 6 bases and J by 7 bases, leaving 7 bases between them. Germline CDR1 ENHRY, CDR2 SYGVKD. The CDR3 is CAIRGRNEQFF. The CDR3 region has the DNA TGTGCCATCAGGGGTAGAAATGAGCAGTTCTTC.

This clonotype was counted ten times or more. The chain couples TRBV12-3 or TRBV12-4 to TRBJ2-5; 8 bases map to TRBD1. V gave up 5 bases and J gave up 5 bases; unmatched junction bases: 7. This CDR3 contains 14 residues. The CDR3 sequence: CASSPNRGKETQYF. The CDR3 nucleotides read TGTGCCAGCAGTCCCAACAGGGGGAAGGAGACCCAGTACTTC.

V usage is TRBV27 and J usage is TRBJ2-1; 12 nucleotides line up with TRBD2. Trimming took 6 bases from V and 6 from J; bases not matched to a gene: 6. This CDR3 spans 15 amino acids. The germline CDR1 and CDR2 sequences are MNHEY and SMNVEV (reference sequence). CDR3: CASRGRLAGANEQFF. CDR3 in DNA: TGTGCCAGCAGGGGAAGACTAGCGGGGGCCAATGAGCAGTTCTTC.

This clonotype appeared many times. The V and J genes are TRBV5-1 and TRBJ1-6, with a tentative D call TRBD1 (6 bases). V was clipped by 1 base and J by 7 bases, with 12 bases between them. Germline-derived CDR1 and CDR2 are SGHRS and YFSETQ. The CDR3 consists of 15 residues. CDR3 residues: CASSLSGGQNSPLHF. DNA of the CDR3: TGCGCCAGCAGCTTGTCCGGGGGCCAGAATTCACCCCTCCACTTT.

This clonotype has a count of ten or more. The chain links TRBV29-1 to TRBJ1-5; D might be TRBD1 (5 bases). Trimming removed 4 bases from V and 8 bases from J, with 15 bases in between. Germline V gene lookup returns CDR1 SQVTM and CDR2 ANQGSEA. The CDR3 length is 13 residues. CDR3 DNA: TGCAGCGTTGGATTTCCGGGGGAGAAGCCCCAGCATTTT. This codes for CSVGFPGEKPQHF.